This TCR beta chain was sequenced for a study of blood T cell repertoires in COVID-19. Study-level background: The samples span acute and convalescent COVID-19 from the United States, Italy and Spain. PBMCs, B-cell-depleted T cells, or T cells were the source of the cDNA or gDNA that made up the material.

Authors' processing steps: Amplification with reference gene primers provided the estimates of nucleated cell counts. The repertoire was sequenced with immunoSEQ multiplex PCR; TCRdb's copy has only in-frame clones and lacks some. V and J calls and clone size are given by that table; D and trimming were obtained from the DNA. The table includes 200,000 to 300,000 clones, 85% to 90% detected once. Germline V gene sequence: CDR1 SGHTA, CDR2 FQGNSA. CDR3 length: 13 amino acids. V was trimmed by 3 bases and J by 5 bases, leaving 10 bases between them. The receptor's source is a middle-aged woman with acute or convalescent COVID-19. The J gene is TRBJ2-5, the V gene TRBV7-2; D may be TRBD2 (7 bases). The sample comprised peripheral blood. The chain's CDR3 is CASSFAGAETQYF. The CDR3 DNA reads TGTGCCAGCAGCTTCGCGGGGGCGGAGACCCAGTACTTC.